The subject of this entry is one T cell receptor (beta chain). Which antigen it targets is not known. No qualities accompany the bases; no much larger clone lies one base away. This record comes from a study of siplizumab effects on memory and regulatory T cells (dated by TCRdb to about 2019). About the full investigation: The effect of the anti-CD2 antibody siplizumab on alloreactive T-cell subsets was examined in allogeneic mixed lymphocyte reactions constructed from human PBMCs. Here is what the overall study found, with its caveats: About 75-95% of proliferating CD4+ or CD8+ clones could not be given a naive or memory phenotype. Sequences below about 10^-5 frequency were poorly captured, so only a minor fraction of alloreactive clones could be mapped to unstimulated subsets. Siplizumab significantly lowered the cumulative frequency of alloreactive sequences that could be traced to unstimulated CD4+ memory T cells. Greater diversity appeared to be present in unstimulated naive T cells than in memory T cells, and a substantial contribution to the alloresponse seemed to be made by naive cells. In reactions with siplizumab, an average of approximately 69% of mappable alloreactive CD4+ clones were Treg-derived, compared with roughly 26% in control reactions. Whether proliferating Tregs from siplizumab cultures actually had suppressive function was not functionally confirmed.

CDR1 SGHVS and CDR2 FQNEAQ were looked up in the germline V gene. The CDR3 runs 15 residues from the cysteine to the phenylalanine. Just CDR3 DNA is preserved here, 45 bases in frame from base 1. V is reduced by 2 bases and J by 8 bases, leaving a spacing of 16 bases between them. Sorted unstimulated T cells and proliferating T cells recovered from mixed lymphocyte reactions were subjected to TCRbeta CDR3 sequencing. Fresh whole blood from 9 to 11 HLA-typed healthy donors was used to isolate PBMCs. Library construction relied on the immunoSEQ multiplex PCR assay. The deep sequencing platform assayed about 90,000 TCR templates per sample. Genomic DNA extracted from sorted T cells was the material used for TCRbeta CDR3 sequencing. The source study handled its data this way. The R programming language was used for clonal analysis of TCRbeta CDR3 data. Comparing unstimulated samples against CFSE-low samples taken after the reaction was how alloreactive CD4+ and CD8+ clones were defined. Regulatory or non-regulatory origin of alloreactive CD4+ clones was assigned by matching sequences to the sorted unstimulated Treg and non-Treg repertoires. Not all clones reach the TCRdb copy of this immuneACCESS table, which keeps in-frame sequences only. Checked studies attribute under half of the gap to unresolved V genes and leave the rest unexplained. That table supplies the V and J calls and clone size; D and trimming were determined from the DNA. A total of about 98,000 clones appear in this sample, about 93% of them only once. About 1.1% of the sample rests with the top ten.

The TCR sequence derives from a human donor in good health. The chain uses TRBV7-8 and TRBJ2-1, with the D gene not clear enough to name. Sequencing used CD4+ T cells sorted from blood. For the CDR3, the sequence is CASSLIGRRPDEQFF. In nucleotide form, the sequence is TGTGCCAGCAGCTTAATTGGCCGTCGTCCGGATGAGCAGTTCTTC.